What follows is one T cell receptor (beta chain) and its context. This sample is part of a study of T cells in tuberculosis. With 1 base clipped from V and 9 bases from J, the junction kept 3 bases outside the gene matches. Germline assignment: CDR1 MGHRA and CDR2 YSYEKL. This CDR3 comprises 13 residues. The table came from immunoSEQ multiplex PCR; TCRdb's copy has only in-frame clones and leaves some out. The table has tens of thousands of clones, roughly 92% seen once. On average around 100,000 T cells per donor were immunosequenced. The V call is TRBV4-1, the J call TRBJ1-3; 7 bases map to TRBD1. The sequenced sample consisted of PBMCs. The clonotype originates from a donor between 10 and 35 years old with latent tuberculosis or without tuberculosis infection. CDR3 in amino acids: CASSQGRGSTIYF. In DNA form, the CDR3 reads TGCGCCAGCAGCCAAGGCAGGGGGTCCACCATATATTTT.